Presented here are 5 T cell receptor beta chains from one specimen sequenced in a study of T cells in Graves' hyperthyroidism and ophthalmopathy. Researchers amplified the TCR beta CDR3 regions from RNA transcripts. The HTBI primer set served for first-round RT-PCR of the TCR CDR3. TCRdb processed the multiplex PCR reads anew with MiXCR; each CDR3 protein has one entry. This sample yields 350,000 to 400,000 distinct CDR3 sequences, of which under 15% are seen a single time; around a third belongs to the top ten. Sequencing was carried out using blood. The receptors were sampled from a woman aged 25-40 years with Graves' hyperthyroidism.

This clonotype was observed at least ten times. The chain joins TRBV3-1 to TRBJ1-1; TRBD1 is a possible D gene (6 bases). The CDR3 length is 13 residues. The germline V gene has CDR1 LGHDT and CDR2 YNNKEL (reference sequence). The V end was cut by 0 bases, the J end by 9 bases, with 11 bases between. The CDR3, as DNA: TGTGCCAGCAGCCAAGATGCCCAGGGGAAAGCTTTCTTT. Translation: CASSQDAQGKAFF.

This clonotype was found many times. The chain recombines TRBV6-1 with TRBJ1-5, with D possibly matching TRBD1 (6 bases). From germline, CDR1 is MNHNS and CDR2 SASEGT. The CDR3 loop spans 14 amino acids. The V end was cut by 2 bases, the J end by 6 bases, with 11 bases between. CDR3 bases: TGTGCCAGCAGTGAACGACAGGAGGGTCAGCCCCAGCATTTT. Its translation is CASSERQEGQPQHF.

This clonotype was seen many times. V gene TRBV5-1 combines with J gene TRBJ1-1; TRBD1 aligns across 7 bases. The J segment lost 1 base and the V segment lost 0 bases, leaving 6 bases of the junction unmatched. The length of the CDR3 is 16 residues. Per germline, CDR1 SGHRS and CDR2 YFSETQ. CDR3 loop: CASSLERQGPNTEAFF. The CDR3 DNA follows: TGCGCCAGCAGCTTGGAGCGACAGGGACCGAACACTGAAGCTTTCTTT.

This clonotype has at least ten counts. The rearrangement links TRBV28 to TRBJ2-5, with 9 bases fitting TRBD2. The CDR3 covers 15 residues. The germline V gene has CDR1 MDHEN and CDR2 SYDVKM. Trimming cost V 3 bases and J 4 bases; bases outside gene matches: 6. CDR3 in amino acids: CASSFNSGSRETQYF. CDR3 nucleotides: TGTGCCAGCAGTTTCAATAGCGGGAGTAGAGAGACCCAGTACTTC.

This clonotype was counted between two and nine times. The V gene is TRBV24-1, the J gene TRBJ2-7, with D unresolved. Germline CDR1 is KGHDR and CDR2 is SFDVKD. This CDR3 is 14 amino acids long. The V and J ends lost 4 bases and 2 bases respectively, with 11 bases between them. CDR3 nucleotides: TGTGCCACCAGTGAAAGGGTTTCCCCCTACGAGCAGTACTTC. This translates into CATSERVSPYEQYF.